The rows below give T cell receptor beta chains drawn from one sample of a study of regulatory T cells in long-lasting Graves disease. TCRdb re-analysed the multiplex PCR reads in MiXCR, keeping a single row per CDR3 protein. The sample holds around 500,000 distinct CDR3 sequences, about 11% seen once. These data were likewise used in another study, on T cells in Graves' hyperthyroidism and ophthalmopathy.

The sample consisted of peripheral blood mononuclear cells (PBMCs), taken at new diagnosis, from a patient treated with antithyroid drugs. The receptors were sampled from a young woman with Graves disease. Each CDR3 is given with its conserved first and last residue. The D gene is left open where the match is weak. The size entry is marked missing in some rows and otherwise reads once, few, many or a size class.

D | size | J | V | DNA | CDR3
TRBD2 | many | TRBJ2-7 | TRBV18 | TGTGCCAGCTCGCCGGGGACTAGCGCGAAGGAGCAGTACTTC | CASSPGTSAKEQYF
- | - | TRBJ2-4 | TRBV7-2 | TGTGCCAGCAGCCTCGCGGGTCCGGCCAAAAACATTCAGTACTTC | CASSLAGPAKNIQYF
- | many | TRBJ2-1 | TRBV12-3/TRBV12-4 | TGTGCCAGCAGTTTGGGTCTGATCTACAATGAGCAGTTCTTC | CASSLGLIYNEQFF
- | many | TRBJ2-2 | TRBV10-3 | TGTGCCATCAGCGATCGGACACCGACCGGGGAGCTGTTTTTT | CAISDRTPTGELFF
- | many | TRBJ2-1 | TRBV11-3 | TGTGCCAGCAGCCAAGGGGGTGACAATGAGCAGTTCTTC | CASSQGGDNEQFF
TRBD2 | many | TRBJ2-7 | TRBV9 | TGTGCCAGCAGCGCACAACTAGCGGGAGAACGAATAGGTTCCTACGAGCAGTACTTC | CASSAQLAGERIGSYEQYF
- | many | TRBJ1-5 | TRBV19 | TGTGCCAGCGACGCGCGGCAGGGACGTCAGCCCCAGCATTTT | CASDARQGRQPQHF
TRBD1 | - | TRBJ2-7 | TRBV5-4 | TGTGCCAGCAGCTTCTCAGGGGGTGACTACGAGCAGTACTTC | CASSFSGGDYEQYF
TRBD2 | - | TRBJ2-1 | TRBV4-2 | TGTGCCAGCAGCCAAAGGACTAGCGGCACTTACAATGAGCAGTTCTTC | CASSQRTSGTYNEQFF
TRBD2 | - | TRBJ2-7 | TRBV11-3 | TGTGCCAGCAGCTCTAGCGGGGGGACCTACGAGCAGTACTTC | CASSSSGGTYEQYF
- | - | TRBJ2-1 | TRBV2 | TGTGCCAGCAGTAACGGGGTCAATGAGCAGTTCTTC | CASSNGVNEQFF
- | many | TRBJ2-7 | TRBV7-9 | TGTGCCAGCAGCTTAGGGGGTGCCGCCTCAACCTACGAGCAGTACTTC | CASSLGGAASTYEQYF
TRBD2 | many | TRBJ2-5 | TRBV28 | TGTGCCAGCAGTTTTGTAGCGGGAGGACAGACCCAGTACTTC | CASSFVAGGQTQYF
- | many | TRBJ2-2 | TRBV12-3/TRBV12-4 | TGTGCCAGCAGTTTAATCTCGACAACGAACACCGGGGAGCTGTTTTTT | CASSLISTTNTGELFF
- | many | TRBJ1-1 | TRBV2 | TGTGCCAGCAGCTCCAACGGAGAGAACACTGAAGCTTTCTTT | CASSSNGENTEAFF
- | few | TRBJ1-5 | TRBV2 | TGTGCCAGCTCACCAAGGACAGCAAGCAATCAGCCCCAGCATTTT | CASSPRTASNQPQHF
- | - | TRBJ2-5 | TRBV4-1 | TGCGCCAGCAGCGGTTTGTCGGTTCCTGGGGTGGAGACCCAGTACTTC | CASSGLSVPGVETQYF
- | few | TRBJ2-5 | TRBV9 | TGTGCCAGCAGCCCTAACCCCGGACAGTCAGCGACCCAGTACTTC | CASSPNPGQSATQYF